Reported below is one TCR beta chain. What it recognizes is unknown. Profiling relied on immunoSEQ multiplex PCR, and the TCRdb table lists in-frame clones only, not all of them. The sample has roughly 170,000 clones; roughly 94% are singletons. The germline V gene encodes CDR1 SGHVS and CDR2 FNYEAQ. V shed 0 bases, J shed 6 bases, and the junction held 18 bases outside the gene matches. The CDR3 is made up of 21 amino acids. These data come from a study of T cell responses to AZD1222 COVID-19 vaccine. Whole-study findings and limits: The sample set comprised mostly white British donors with more females, and clonal diversity was possibly underestimated. Compared with day 0, the breadth and depth of the Spike-specific TCR repertoire rose significantly after two doses of AZD1222.

The J gene is TRBJ2-2, the V gene TRBV7-6; 11 bases match TRBD1. The material was peripheral blood, obtained 28 days after the second AZD1222 dose. The TCR was taken from an adult who received the AZD1222 COVID-19 vaccine. This chain's CDR3 is CASSLARRPGQGGRRAGELFF. DNA of the CDR3: TGTGCCAGCAGCTTAGCAAGACGCCCGGGACAGGGGGGACGGAGGGCCGGGGAGCTGTTTTTT.